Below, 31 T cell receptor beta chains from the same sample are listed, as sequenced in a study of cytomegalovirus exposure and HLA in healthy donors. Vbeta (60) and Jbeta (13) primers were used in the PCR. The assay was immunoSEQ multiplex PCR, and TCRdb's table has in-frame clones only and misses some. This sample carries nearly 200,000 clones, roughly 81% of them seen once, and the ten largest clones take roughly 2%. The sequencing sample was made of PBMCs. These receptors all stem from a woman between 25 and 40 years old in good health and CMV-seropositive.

The CDR3 sequence: CASSFKETQYF. CDR3 coding DNA: TGTGCCAGCAGCTTCAAAGAGACCCAGTACTTC. V usage is TRBV11-2 and J usage is TRBJ2-5; no firm D call. Looked up from germline, CDR1 is SGHAT and CDR2 is FQNNGV. Deletions cut 3 bases from V and 3 bases from J, with 2 bases between. There are 11 residues in the CDR3.

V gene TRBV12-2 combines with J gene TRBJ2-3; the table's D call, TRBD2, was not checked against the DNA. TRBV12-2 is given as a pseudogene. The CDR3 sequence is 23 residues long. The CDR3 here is CASRKAPRRGTSLPTSRLDTQYF. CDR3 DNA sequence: TGTGCAAGTCGCAAGGCCCCCCGACGAGGGACTAGCTTGCCCACCTCTCGTCTCGATACGCAGTATTTT.

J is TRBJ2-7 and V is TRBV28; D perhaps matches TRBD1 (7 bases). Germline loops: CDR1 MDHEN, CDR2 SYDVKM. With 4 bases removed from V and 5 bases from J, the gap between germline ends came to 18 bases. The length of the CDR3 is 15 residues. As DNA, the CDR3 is TGTGCCAGCAGTTCAGGGGCAGGGGGGTACCACGAGCAGTACTTC. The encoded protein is CASSSGAGGYHEQYF.

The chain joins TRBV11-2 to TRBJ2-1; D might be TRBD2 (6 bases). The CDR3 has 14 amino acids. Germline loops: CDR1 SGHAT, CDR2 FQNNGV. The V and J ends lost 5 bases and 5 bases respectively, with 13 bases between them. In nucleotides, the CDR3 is TGTGCCAGCAGCCCCCGACTAGATCACAATGAGCAGTTCTTC. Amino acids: CASSPRLDHNEQFF. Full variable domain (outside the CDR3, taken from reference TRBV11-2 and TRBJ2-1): EAGVAQSPRYKIIEKRQSVAFWCNPISGHATLYWYQQILGQGPKLLIQFQNNGVVDDSQLPKDRFSAERLKGVDSTLKIQPAKLEDSAVYLCASSPRLDHNEQFFGPGTRLTVL.

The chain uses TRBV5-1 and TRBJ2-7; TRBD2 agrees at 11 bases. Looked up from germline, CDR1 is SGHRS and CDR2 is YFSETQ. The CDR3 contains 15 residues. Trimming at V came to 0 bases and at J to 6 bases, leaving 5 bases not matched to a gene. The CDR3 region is CASSLGLAGSGEQYF. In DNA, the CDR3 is TGCGCCAGCAGCTTGGGACTAGCGGGATCGGGCGAGCAGTACTTC.

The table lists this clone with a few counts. For the CDR3, the DNA is TGTGCCAGCAGCTTAGGCGGACAGAACACTGAAGCTTTCTTT. Encoded protein: CASSLGGQNTEAFF. The chain carries TRBV7-8 and TRBJ1-1; TRBD1 is a possible D gene (5 bases). CDR1 SGHVS and CDR2 FQNEAQ come from the germline V gene. The germline V and J ends were trimmed by 1 base and 1 base, with 7 bases remaining between them. The CDR3 covers 14 residues.

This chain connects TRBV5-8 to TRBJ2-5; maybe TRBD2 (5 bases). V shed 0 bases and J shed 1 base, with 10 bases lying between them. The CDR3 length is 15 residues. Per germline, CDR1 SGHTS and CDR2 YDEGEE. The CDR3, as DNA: TGTGCCAGCAGCTTGGCCTGGACTTTCCAAGAGACCCAGTACTTC. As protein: CASSLAWTFQETQYF. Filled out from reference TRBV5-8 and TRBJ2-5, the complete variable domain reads EAGVTQSPTHLIKTRGQQATLRCSPISGHTSVYWYQQALGLGLQFLLWYDEGEERNRGNFPPRFSGRQFPNYSSELNVNALELEDSALYLCASSLAWTFQETQYFGPGTRLLVL.

The CDR3 loop reads CASSLEQGGPYEQYF. The CDR3 DNA reads as TGTGCCAGCAGCTTAGAACAGGGGGGCCCCTACGAGCAGTACTTC. The chain couples TRBV7-6 to TRBJ2-7, with 8 positions matching TRBD1. Germline V CDR1 and CDR2: SGHVS, FNYEAQ. V shed 1 base and J 2 bases; nucleotides not matched to a gene: 4. The CDR3 runs 15 residues.

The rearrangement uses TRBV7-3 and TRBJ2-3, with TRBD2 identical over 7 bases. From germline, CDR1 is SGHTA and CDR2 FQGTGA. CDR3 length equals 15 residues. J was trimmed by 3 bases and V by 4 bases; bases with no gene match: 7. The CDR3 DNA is TGTGCCAGCAGCTCCCTGGCGGGAGTAACAGATACGCAGTATTTT. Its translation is CASSSLAGVTDTQYF. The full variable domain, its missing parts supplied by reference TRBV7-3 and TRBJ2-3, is GAGVSQTPSNKVTEKGKYVELRCDPISGHTALYWYRQSLGQGPEFLIYFQGTGAADDSGLPNDRFFAVRPEGSVSTLKIQRTERGDSAVYLCASSSLAGVTDTQYFGPGTRLTVL.

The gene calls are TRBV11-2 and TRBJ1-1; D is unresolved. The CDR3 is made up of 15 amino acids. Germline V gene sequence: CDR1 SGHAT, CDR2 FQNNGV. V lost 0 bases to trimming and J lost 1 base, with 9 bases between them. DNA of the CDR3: TGTGCCAGCAGCTTAGATGGAGGGCGGAACACTGAAGCTTTCTTT. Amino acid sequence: CASSLDGGRNTEAFF. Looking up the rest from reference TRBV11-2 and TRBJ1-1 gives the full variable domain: EAGVAQSPRYKIIEKRQSVAFWCNPISGHATLYWYQQILGQGPKLLIQFQNNGVVDDSQLPKDRFSAERLKGVDSTLKIQPAKLEDSAVYLCASSLDGGRNTEAFFGQGTRLTVV.

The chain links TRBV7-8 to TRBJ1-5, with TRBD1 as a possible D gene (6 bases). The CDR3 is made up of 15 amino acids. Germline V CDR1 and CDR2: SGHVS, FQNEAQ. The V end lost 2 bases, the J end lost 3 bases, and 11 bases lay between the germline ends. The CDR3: CASSLTGWINQPQHF. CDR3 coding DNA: TGTGCCAGCAGCTTAACAGGGTGGATCAATCAGCCCCAGCATTTT.

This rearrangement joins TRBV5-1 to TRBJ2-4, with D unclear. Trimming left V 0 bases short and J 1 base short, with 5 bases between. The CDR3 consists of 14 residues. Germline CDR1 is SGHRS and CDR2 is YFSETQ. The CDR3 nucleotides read TGCGCCAGCAGCTTGGGGCCGGCCAAAAACATTCAGTACTTC. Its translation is CASSLGPAKNIQYF.

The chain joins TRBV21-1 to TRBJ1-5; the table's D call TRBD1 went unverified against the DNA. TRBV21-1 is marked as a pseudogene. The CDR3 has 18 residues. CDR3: CASSKKGLGPISNQPQHF. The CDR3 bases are TGTGCCAGCAGCAAAAAAGGTCTGGGCCCAATTAGCAATCAGCCCCAGCATTTT.

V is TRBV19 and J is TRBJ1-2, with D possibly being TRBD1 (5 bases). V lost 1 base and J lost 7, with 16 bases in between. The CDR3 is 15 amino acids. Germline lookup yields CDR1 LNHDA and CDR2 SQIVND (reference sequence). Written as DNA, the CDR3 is TGTGCCAGTAGTATAGGAGAGAGGACAAGGGCTGGCTACACCTTC. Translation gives CASSIGERTRAGYTF.

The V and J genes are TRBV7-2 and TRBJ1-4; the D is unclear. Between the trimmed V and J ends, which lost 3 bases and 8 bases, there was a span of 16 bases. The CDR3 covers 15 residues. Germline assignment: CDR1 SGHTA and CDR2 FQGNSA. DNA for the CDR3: TGTGCCAGCAGCTTGTACGGTACGGTAGCCGAAAAACTGTTTTTT. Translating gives CASSLYGTVAEKLFF.

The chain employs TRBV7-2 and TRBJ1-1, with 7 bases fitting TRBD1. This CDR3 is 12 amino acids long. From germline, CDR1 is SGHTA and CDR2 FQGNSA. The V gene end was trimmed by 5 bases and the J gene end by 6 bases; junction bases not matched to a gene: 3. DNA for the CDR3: TGTGCCAGCAGCCAACAGGGGCCTGAAGCTTTCTTT. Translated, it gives CASSQQGPEAFF.

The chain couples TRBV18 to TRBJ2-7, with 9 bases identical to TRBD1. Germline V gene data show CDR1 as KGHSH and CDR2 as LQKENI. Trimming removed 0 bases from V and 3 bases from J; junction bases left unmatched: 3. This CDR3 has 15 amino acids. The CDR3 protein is CASSPPSGQGYEQYF. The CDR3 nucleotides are TGTGCCAGCTCACCACCTTCGGGACAGGGCTACGAGCAGTACTTC. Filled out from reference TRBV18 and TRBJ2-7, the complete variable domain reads NAGVMQNPRHLVRRRGQEARLRCSPMKGHSHVYWYRQLPEEGLKFMVYLQKENIIDESGMPKERFSAEFPKEGPSILRIQQVVRGDSAAYFCASSPPSGQGYEQYFGPGTRLTVT.

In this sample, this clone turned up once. CDR3 protein: CASLSGGLSYEQYF. DNA of the CDR3: TGTGCCAGCCTGAGCGGGGGGCTCTCCTACGAGCAGTACTTC. The rearrangement joins TRBV28 to TRBJ2-7, with TRBD2 matching 9 bases. CDR3 length equals 14 residues. The germline V gene has CDR1 MDHEN and CDR2 SYDVKM. Losses at the gene ends were 8 bases for V and 0 bases for J; bases not matched to a gene: 5.

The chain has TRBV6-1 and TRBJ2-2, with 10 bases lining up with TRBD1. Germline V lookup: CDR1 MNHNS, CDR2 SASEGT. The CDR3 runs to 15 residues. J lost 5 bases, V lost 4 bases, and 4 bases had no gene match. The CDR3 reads CASSARDRGTGELFF. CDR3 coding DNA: TGTGCCAGCAGTGCACGGGACAGGGGTACCGGGGAGCTGTTTTTT.

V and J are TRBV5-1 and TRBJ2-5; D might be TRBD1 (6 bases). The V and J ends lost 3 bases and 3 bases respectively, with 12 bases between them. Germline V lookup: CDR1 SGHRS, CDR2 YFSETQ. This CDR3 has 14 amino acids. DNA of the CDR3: TGCGCCAGCAGCTATGGACAGTTAGAAGAGACCCAGTACTTC. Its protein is CASSYGQLEETQYF.

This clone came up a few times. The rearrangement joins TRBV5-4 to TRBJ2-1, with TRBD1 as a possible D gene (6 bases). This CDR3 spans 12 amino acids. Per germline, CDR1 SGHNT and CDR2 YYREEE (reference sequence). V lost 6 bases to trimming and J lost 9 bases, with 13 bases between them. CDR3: CASTLTGLEQFF. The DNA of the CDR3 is TGTGCCAGCACCCTAACAGGGCTTGAGCAGTTCTTC.

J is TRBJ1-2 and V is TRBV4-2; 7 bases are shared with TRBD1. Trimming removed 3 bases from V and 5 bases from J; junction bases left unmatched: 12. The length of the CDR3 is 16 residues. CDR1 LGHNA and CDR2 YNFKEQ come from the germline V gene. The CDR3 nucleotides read TGTGCCAGCAGCCAGAACAGGGGTTTGGCGTCTTATGGCTACACCTTC. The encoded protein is CASSQNRGLASYGYTF.

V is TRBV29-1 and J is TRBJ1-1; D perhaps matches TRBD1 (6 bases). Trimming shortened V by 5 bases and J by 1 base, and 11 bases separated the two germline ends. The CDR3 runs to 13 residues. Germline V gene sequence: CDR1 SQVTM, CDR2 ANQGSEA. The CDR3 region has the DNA TGCAGCGTTTACCGGGACAAGAACACTGAAGCTTTCTTT. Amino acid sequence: CSVYRDKNTEAFF.

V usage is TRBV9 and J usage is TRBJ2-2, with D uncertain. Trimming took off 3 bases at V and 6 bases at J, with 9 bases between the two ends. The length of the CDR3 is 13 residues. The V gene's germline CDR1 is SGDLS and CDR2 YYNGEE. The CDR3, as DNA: TGTGCCAGCAGCGCGAGGAGTTCCGGGGAGCTGTTTTTT. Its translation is CASSARSSGELFF.

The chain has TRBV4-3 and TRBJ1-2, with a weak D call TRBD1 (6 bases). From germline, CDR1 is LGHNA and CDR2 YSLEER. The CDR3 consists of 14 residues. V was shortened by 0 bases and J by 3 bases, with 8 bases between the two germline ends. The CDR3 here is CASSQDQGYYGYTF. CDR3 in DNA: TGCGCCAGCAGCCAAGATCAGGGGTACTATGGCTACACCTTC.

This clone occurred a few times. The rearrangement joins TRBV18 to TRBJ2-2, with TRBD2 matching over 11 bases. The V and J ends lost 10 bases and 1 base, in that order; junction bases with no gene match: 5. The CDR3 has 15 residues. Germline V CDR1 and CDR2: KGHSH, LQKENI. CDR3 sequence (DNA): TGTGCCACCTCTGGACTAGCGGGGAACACCGGGGAGCTGTTTTTT. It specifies CATSGLAGNTGELFF.

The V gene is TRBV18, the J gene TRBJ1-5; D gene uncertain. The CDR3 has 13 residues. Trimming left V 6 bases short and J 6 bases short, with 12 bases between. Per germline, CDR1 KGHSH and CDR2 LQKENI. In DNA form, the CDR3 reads TGTGCCAGCTCCAACGGGGATGGTCAGCCCCAGCATTTT. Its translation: CASSNGDGQPQHF.

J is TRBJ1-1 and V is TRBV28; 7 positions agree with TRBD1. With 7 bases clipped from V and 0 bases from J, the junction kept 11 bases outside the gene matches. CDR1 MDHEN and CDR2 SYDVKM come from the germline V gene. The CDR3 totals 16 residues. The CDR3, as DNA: TGTGCCAGCACCCTGTTCCGGGACAGCCTGAACACTGAAGCTTTCTTT. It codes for CASTLFRDSLNTEAFF.

The CDR3 nucleotides are TGTGCCAGCAGCTTAGGAATGGGAGCCTCTGGAAACACCATATATTTT. Protein product: CASSLGMGASGNTIYF. V is TRBV7-2 and J is TRBJ1-3; unclear D gene. The V end was cut by 1 base, the J end by 0 bases, with 10 bases between. CDR1 is SGHTA, CDR2 FQGNSA, per germline. This CDR3 contains 16 residues.

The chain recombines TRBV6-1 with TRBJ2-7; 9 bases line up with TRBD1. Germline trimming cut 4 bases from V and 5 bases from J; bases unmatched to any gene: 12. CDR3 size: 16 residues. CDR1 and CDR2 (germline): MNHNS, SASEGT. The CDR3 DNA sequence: TGTGCCAGCAGTGGCCGACCCGGGACAGGGAAACACGAGCAGTACTTC. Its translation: CASSGRPGTGKHEQYF.

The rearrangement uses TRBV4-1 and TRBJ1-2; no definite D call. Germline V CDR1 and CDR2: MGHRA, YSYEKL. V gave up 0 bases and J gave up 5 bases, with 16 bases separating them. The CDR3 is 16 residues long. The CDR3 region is CASSQDLRVRKYGYTF. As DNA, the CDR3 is TGCGCCAGCAGCCAAGATTTGAGGGTCCGAAAATATGGCTACACCTTC.